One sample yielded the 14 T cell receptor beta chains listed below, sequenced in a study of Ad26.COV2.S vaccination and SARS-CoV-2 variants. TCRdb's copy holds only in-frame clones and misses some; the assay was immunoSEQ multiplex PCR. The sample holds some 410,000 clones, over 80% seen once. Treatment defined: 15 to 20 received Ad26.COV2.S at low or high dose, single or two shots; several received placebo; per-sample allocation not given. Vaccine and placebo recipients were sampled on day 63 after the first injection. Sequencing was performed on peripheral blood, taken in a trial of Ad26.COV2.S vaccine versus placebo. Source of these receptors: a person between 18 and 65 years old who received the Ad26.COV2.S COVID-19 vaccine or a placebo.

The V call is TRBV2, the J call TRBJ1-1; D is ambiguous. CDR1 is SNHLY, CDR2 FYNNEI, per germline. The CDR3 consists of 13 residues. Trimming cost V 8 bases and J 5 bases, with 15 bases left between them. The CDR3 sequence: CASARTRSTEAFF. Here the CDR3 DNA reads TGTGCCAGCGCAAGAACGCGAAGTACTGAAGCTTTCTTT.

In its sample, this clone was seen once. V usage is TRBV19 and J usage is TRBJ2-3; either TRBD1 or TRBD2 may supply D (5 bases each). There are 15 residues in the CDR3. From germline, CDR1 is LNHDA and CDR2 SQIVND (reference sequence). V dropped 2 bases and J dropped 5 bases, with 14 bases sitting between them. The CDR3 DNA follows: TGTGCCAGTAGTATAAATTCGTTGGGGGAAGATACGCAGTATTTT. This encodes CASSINSLGEDTQYF. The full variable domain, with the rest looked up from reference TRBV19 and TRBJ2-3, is DGGITQSPKYLFRKEGQNVTLSCEQNLNHDAMYWYRQDPGQGLRLIYYSQIVNDFQKGDIAEGYSVSREKKESFPLTVTSAQKNPTAFYLCASSINSLGEDTQYFGPGTRLTVL.

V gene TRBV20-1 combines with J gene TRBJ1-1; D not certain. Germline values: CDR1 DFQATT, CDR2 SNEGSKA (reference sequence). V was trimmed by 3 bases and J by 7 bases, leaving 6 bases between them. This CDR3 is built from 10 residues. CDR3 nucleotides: TGCAGTGCTAGCCCAATTGAAGCTTTCTTT. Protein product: CSASPIEAFF.

CDR3 nucleotide sequence: TGTGCCAGTATCCGCCCGGGGTCCGGTGGGCAGCCCCAGCATTTT. This gives the protein CASIRPGSGGQPQHF. The rearrangement links TRBV19 to TRBJ1-5; no clear D gene. Germline lookup yields CDR1 LNHDA and CDR2 SQIVND (reference sequence). The CDR3 has 15 residues. V dropped 7 bases and J dropped 7 bases, with 20 bases sitting between them.

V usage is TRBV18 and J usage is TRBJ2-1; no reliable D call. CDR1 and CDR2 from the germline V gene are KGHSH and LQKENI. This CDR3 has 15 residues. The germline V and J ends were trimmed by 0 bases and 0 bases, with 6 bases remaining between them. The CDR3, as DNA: TGTGCCAGCTCACCACCGGCGGTCTCCTACAATGAGCAGTTCTTC. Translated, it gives CASSPPAVSYNEQFF.

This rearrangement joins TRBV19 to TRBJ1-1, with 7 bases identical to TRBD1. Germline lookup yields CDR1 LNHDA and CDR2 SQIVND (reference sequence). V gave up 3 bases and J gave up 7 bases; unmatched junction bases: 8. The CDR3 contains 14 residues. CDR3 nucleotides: TGTGCCAGTAGTATTCGGAGGGGGCGGAATGAAGCTTTCTTT. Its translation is CASSIRRGRNEAFF.

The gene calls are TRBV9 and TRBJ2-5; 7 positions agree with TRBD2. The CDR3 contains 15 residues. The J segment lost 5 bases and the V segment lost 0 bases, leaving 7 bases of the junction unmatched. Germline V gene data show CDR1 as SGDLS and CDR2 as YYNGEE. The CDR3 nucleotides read TGTGCCAGCAGCGTAGATTTCAGGGAGGGGGAGACCCAGTACTTC. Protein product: CASSVDFREGETQYF.

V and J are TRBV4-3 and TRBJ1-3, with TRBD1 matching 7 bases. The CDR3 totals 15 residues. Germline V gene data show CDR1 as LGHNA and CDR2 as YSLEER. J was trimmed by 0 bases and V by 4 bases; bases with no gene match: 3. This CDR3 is CASSLGTASGNTIYF. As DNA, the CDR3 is TGCGCCAGCAGCCTGGGGACAGCCTCTGGAAACACCATATATTTT.

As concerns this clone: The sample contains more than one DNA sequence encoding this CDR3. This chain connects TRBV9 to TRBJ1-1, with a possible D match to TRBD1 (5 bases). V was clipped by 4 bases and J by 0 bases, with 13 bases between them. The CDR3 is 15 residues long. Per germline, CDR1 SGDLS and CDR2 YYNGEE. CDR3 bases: TGTGCCAGCAGCACCCAGACAGATATGAACACTGAAGCTTTCTTT. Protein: CASSTQTDMNTEAFF.

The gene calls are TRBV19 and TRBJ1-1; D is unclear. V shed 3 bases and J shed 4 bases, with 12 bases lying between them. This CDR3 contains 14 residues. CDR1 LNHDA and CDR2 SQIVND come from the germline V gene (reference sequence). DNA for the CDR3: TGTGCCAGTAGTATTCGAGGTCGGGGCACTGAAGCTTTCTTT. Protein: CASSIRGRGTEAFF.

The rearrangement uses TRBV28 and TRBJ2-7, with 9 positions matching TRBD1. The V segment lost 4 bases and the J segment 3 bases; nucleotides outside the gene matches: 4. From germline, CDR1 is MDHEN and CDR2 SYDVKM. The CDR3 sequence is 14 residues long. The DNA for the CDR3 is TGTGCCAGCAGTTCCCCGGGACAGGGCTACGAGCAGTACTTC. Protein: CASSSPGQGYEQYF.

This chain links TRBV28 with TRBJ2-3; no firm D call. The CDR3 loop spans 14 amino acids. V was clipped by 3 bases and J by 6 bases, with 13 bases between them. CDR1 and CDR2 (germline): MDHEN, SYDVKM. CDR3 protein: CASSFVRPRDTQYF. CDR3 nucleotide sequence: TGTGCCAGCAGTTTTGTTCGGCCCCGCGATACGCAGTATTTT.

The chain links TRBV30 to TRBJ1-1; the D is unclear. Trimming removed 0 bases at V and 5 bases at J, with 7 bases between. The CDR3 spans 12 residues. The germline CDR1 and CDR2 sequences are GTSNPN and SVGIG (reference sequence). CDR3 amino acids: CAWSVTVTEAFF. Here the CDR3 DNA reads TGTGCCTGGAGTGTCACGGTTACTGAAGCTTTCTTT.

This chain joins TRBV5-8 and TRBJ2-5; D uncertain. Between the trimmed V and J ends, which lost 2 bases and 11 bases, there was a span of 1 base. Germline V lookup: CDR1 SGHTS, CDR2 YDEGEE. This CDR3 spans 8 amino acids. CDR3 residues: CASSFQYF. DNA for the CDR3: TGTGCCAGCAGCTTTCAGTACTTC.